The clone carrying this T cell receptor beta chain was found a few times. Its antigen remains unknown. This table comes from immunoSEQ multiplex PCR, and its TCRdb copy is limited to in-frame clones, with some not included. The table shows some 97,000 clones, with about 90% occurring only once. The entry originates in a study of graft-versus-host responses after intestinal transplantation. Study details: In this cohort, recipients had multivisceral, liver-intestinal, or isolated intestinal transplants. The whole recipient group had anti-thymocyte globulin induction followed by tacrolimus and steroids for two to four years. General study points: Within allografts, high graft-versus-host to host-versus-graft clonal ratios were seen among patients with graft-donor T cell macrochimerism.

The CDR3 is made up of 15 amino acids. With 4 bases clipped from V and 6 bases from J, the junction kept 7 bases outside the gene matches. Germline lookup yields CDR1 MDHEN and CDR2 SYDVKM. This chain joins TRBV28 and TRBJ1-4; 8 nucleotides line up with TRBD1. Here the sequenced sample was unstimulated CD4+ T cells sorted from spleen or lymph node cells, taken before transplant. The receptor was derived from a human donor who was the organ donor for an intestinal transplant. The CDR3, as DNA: TGTGCCAGCAGTTCCCCGGAGACAGGGGATGAAAAACTGTTTTTT. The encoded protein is CASSSPETGDEKLFF.